A single sample is the source of the 18 T cell receptor beta chains below, sequenced in a study of shared clonotypes between healthy human individuals. Produced via immunoSEQ multiplex PCR; TCRdb's table is partial and in-frame only. This table has around 2.3 million clones, 90% to 96% appearing once. Material for sequencing was naive CD4+ T cells sorted from blood. Subset: CD45RA+ positively selected. These receptors were collected from a man between 18 and 29 years old in good health.

A note on this clone: Other DNA sequences in the sample encode the same CDR3. J is TRBJ2-5 and V is TRBV30; TRBD2 matches 7 bases. Germline assignment: CDR1 GTSNPN and CDR2 SVGIG (reference sequence). CDR3 length equals 12 residues. The trim removed 2 bases at V and 3 bases at J, leaving 0 bases unmatched. CDR3: CAWSRGEETQYF. In DNA, the CDR3 is TGTGCCTGGAGTCGGGGGGAAGAGACCCAGTACTTC.

The chain is built from TRBV5-1 and TRBJ1-6; 9 bases map to TRBD1. This CDR3 has 14 residues. J was trimmed by 11 bases and V by 0 bases; bases with no gene match: 3. Germline loops: CDR1 SGHRS, CDR2 YFSETQ. This chain's CDR3 is CASSLEQGATPLHF. CDR3 nucleotide sequence: TGCGCCAGCAGCTTGGAACAGGGGGCTACACCCCTCCACTTT.

This clone was recorded once. The V call is TRBV6-6, the J call TRBJ2-2, with TRBD2 as a possible D gene (6 bases). The V gene's germline CDR1 is MNHNY and CDR2 SVGAGI (reference sequence). There are 15 residues in the CDR3. V was trimmed by 6 bases and J by 6 bases, leaving 17 bases between them. CDR3 nucleotides: TGTGCCAGCAGCATCCGCCGGGACTCACCCGGGGAGCTGTTTTTT. It is translated as CASSIRRDSPGELFF.

J is TRBJ1-4 and V is TRBV5-1, with D possibly TRBD1 on 5 matching bases. V was shortened by 4 bases and J by 8 bases, with 18 bases between the two germline ends. There are 15 residues in the CDR3. Looked up from germline, CDR1 is SGHRS and CDR2 is YFSETQ. The CDR3 sequence: CASSLRGDSGEKLFF. CDR3 DNA sequence: TGCGCCAGCAGCCTACGGGGGGATTCGGGAGAAAAACTGTTTTTT.

This clone showed up just once. This chain connects TRBV5-6 to TRBJ2-5, with a tentative D call TRBD2 (5 bases). V dropped 4 bases and J dropped 5 bases, with 12 bases sitting between them. The CDR3 has 13 residues. The V gene's germline CDR1 is SGHDT and CDR2 YYEEEE. CDR3 amino acids: CASSRAAGETQYF. DNA of the CDR3: TGTGCCAGCAGCAGGGCCGCGGGCGAGACCCAGTACTTC.

Details on this clone: Other nucleotide sequences from this sample produce the same CDR3. This chain connects TRBV6-1 to TRBJ1-2; D is perhaps TRBD1 (5 bases). The CDR3 runs to 13 residues. Trimming removed 5 bases at V and 2 bases at J, with 9 bases between. CDR1 MNHNS and CDR2 SASEGT come from the germline V gene. The CDR3 DNA reads TGTGCCAGCAGTAGTCAGGGAAACTATGGCTACACCTTC. This encodes CASSSQGNYGYTF.

The chain recombines TRBV30 with TRBJ1-4; D is undetermined. This CDR3 has 14 amino acids. The V gene lost 0 bases and the J gene lost 5 bases, with 10 bases spanning the gap. CDR1 is GTSNPN and CDR2 is SVGIG in the germline V gene (reference sequence). Here the CDR3 DNA reads TGTGCCTGGAGTGTCTTGGCAGGCAATGAAAAACTGTTTTTT. Its translation: CAWSVLAGNEKLFF. The whole variable domain, remainder taken from reference TRBV30 and TRBJ1-4, is SQTIHQWPATLVQPVGSPLSLECTVEGTSNPNLYWYRQAAGRGLQLLFYSVGIGQISSEVPQNLSASRPQDRQFILSSKKLLLSDSGFYLCAWSVLAGNEKLFFGSGTQLSVL.

The gene calls are TRBV6-5 and TRBJ2-7; weak D call: TRBD2 (5 bases). CDR3 length: 14 residues. Germline V gives CDR1 MNHEY, CDR2 SVGAGI. V lost 2 bases to trimming and J lost 2 bases, with 10 bases between them. The CDR3 reads CASSYERQAYEQYF. CDR3 nucleotide sequence: TGTGCCAGCAGTTACGAGCGGCAGGCCTACGAGCAGTACTTC.

The chain employs TRBV18 and TRBJ2-6; D gene uncertain. Germline lookup yields CDR1 KGHSH and CDR2 LQKENI. The CDR3 loop spans 16 amino acids. Deletions cut 1 base from V and 0 bases from J, with 7 bases between. CDR3 bases: TGTGCCAGCTCACCACTCCAGAGCTCTGGGGCCAACGTCCTGACTTTC. This translates into CASSPLQSSGANVLTF. Drawing the rest from reference TRBV18 and TRBJ2-6, the complete variable domain is NAGVMQNPRHLVRRRGQEARLRCSPMKGHSHVYWYRQLPEEGLKFMVYLQKENIIDESGMPKERFSAEFPKEGPSILRIQQVVRGDSAAYFCASSPLQSSGANVLTFGAGSRLTVL.

CDR3 loop: CASSAPGTGASSYEQYF. Here the CDR3 DNA reads TGTGCCAGCAGCGCACCCGGGACAGGGGCCAGCTCCTACGAGCAGTACTTC. This chain links TRBV7-8 with TRBJ2-7; 10 nucleotides agree with TRBD1. V shed 5 bases and J 0 bases; nucleotides not matched to a gene: 10. The germline CDR1 and CDR2 sequences are SGHVS and FQNEAQ. This CDR3 contains 17 residues.

This chain joins TRBV7-9 and TRBJ1-1; D possibly corresponds to TRBD1 (5 bases). Trimming pared 4 bases from V and 7 bases from J, leaving 13 bases between. Germline CDR1 and CDR2: SEHNR and FQNEAQ (reference sequence). The CDR3 is 13 amino acids. CDR3 amino acids: CASSSAGGGEAFF. The CDR3 DNA sequence: TGTGCCAGCAGCTCGGCGGGGGGAGGTGAAGCTTTCTTT.

Turning to this clone: The same CDR3 can be traced to other DNA sequences in this sample. This sequence joins TRBV14 and TRBJ2-7, with a possible D match to TRBD1 (6 bases). Trimming stripped 4 bases from V and 1 base from J, with 11 bases between. This CDR3 region has 14 residues. From germline, CDR1 is SGHDN and CDR2 FVKESK. The CDR3 here is CASSLYRDSYEQYF. The CDR3 bases are TGTGCCAGCAGCCTTTACAGGGATTCCTACGAGCAGTACTTC.

Details on this clone: This CDR3 is also generated by other DNA sequences in the sample. This CDR3 is CASSILGNSPLHF. The DNA for the CDR3 is TGTGCCAGTAGTATATTGGGCAATTCACCCCTCCACTTT. The chain recombines TRBV19 with TRBJ1-6; D is undetermined. CDR1 is LNHDA, CDR2 SQIVND, per germline (reference sequence). The germline V and J ends were trimmed by 2 bases and 7 bases, with 6 bases remaining between them. The length of the CDR3 is 13 residues.

The table lists this clone with a count of one. The DNA of the CDR3 is TGTGCCAGCAGCTTTGGACAGGGCAACAATTCACCCCTCCACTTT. Its translation: CASSFGQGNNSPLHF. The V call is TRBV7-2, the J call TRBJ1-6; 8 bases map to TRBD1. The CDR3 runs to 15 residues. V was pared by 3 bases and J by 7 bases, with 5 bases of the junction left unmatched. CDR1 is SGHTA and CDR2 is FQGNSA in the germline V gene.

In the case of this clone: The junction shows a germline mismatch at one end, possibly a read error. CDR3 coding DNA: TGTGCTAGCAGCCCCCCAATAAGGGTGTACGAGCAGTACTTC. This encodes CASSPPIRVYEQYF. The genes are TRBV7-7 and TRBJ2-7; no clear D gene. The CDR3 has 14 residues. Per germline, CDR1 SSHAT and CDR2 FNYEAQ (reference sequence). Full variable domain (outside the CDR3, taken from reference TRBV7-7 and TRBJ2-7): GAGVSQSPRYKVTKRGQDVTLRCDPISSHATLYWYQQALGQGPEFLTYFNYEAQPDKSGLPSDRFSAERPEGSISTLTIQRTEQRDSAMYRCASSPPIRVYEQYFGPGTRLTVT.

The rearrangement links TRBV28 to TRBJ1-5, with a possible D match to TRBD1 (6 bases). Trimming took 5 bases from V and 1 from J, leaving 6 bases between them. The CDR3 sequence is 13 residues long. Germline-derived CDR1 and CDR2 are MDHEN and SYDVKM. The CDR3 sequence: CASSQGSNQPQHF. The CDR3 region has the DNA TGTGCCAGCAGTCAGGGGAGCAATCAGCCCCAGCATTTT.

The chain employs TRBV12-5 and TRBJ1-5; D possibly corresponds to TRBD1 (5 bases). V was pared by 1 base and J by 3 bases, with 7 bases between. This CDR3 comprises 14 residues. Germline values: CDR1 LGHNT, CDR2 FRNRAP. Here the CDR3 DNA reads TGTGCTAGTGGTTTGGAACAGGTCAATCAGCCCCAGCATTTT. Translation gives CASGLEQVNQPQHF.

The chain has TRBV2 and TRBJ2-7; D uncertain. Trimming took off 7 bases at V and 6 bases at J, with 13 bases between the two ends. The CDR3 length is 12 residues. In germline, CDR1 is SNHLY, CDR2 FYNNEI. DNA for the CDR3: TGTGCCAGCAATCAAGGGTCGGGCGAGCAGTACTTC. This translates into CASNQGSGEQYF.